This T cell receptor (beta chain) was identified during a study of blood T cell repertoires in COVID-19. Study-wide context: T cells, B-cell-depleted T cells, or PBMCs supplied cDNA or gDNA.

Per the original data handling: Amplification with reference gene primers provided the estimates of nucleated cell counts. Assay used: immunoSEQ multiplex PCR; TCRdb lists only in-frame clones, some missing. V and J calls and clone size are given by that table; D and trimming were obtained from the DNA. The data contain about 49,000 clones, 87% of them singletons. Germline V gene lookup returns CDR1 LNHDA and CDR2 SQIVND (reference sequence). The length of the CDR3 is 15 residues. This clone has a single count. At one end the junction does not follow the germline gene, possibly because of a read error.

The sequenced sample was peripheral blood. This TCR derives from a woman older than 75 with COVID-19, enrolled during active disease. The chain combines TRBV19 with TRBJ2-7, with 7 bases that match TRBD1. The CDR3 nucleotides are TGTGCCAGTAGTTCATGGGACAGCGTCATAACGCGCTTGCACTTC. Translation gives CASSSWDSVITRLHF.